Listed here are 21 T cell receptor beta chains from one sample, sequenced in a study of T cells in localized non-small cell lung cancer (dated by TCRdb to about 2020). Library creation used the immunoSEQ multiplex PCR assay. Not all clones reach the TCRdb copy of this immuneACCESS table, which keeps in-frame sequences only. Checked studies attribute under half of the gap to unresolved V genes and leave the rest unexplained. The sample yields approximately 22,000 clones; roughly 90% were counted once. Around 7% of the sample is taken by the ten largest. The material was peripheral blood, obtained before any cancer treatment. The receptor set was obtained from a male donor aged 60 or over with stage I squamous cell lung carcinoma.

The sample holds one count of this clone. CDR3 loop: CASSTQTANYGYTF. The CDR3 coding sequence is TGTGCCAGCAGCACCCAGACGGCGAACTATGGCTACACCTTC. The gene calls are TRBV5-5 and TRBJ1-2; D is uncertain. This CDR3 spans 14 amino acids. The germline gives CDR1 SGHKS, CDR2 YYEKEE (reference sequence). With 4 bases removed from V and 2 bases from J, the gap between germline ends came to 12 bases.

The V gene is TRBV6-5, the J gene TRBJ1-2; maybe TRBD1 (5 bases). V shed 4 bases and J shed 8 bases, with 20 bases lying between them. This CDR3 is 15 amino acids long. Germline CDR1 MNHEY, CDR2 SVGAGI. The CDR3 DNA follows: TGTGCCAGCAGTTCCCCGGCAGAGGACATGGACGGCTACACCTTC. It specifies CASSSPAEDMDGYTF.

The chain couples TRBV7-6 to TRBJ2-2; 7 bases are a match to TRBD1. This CDR3 comprises 16 residues. The V segment lost 1 base and the J segment 5 bases; nucleotides outside the gene matches: 7. Germline V gene sequence: CDR1 SGHVS, CDR2 FNYEAQ. CDR3 sequence: CASSLGKGARTGELFF. CDR3 nucleotides: TGTGCCAGCAGCTTAGGAAAGGGGGCGCGAACCGGGGAGCTGTTTTTT.

The rearrangement links TRBV18 to TRBJ1-5; D gene uncertain. Trimming pared 5 bases from V and 3 bases from J, leaving 8 bases between. Germline CDR1 reads KGHSH; CDR2 reads LQKENI. The CDR3 contains 13 residues. The CDR3 spells CASSWSPNQPQHF. CDR3 coding DNA: TGTGCCAGCTCATGGTCCCCCAATCAGCCCCAGCATTTT.

J is TRBJ2-1 and V is TRBV7-8, with TRBD1 matching 9 bases. V gave up 5 bases and J gave up 8 bases; unmatched junction bases: 10. The CDR3 totals 15 residues. Germline assignment: CDR1 SGHVS and CDR2 FQNEAQ. The CDR3 sequence: CASSRGGQGEHEQFF. In DNA, the CDR3 is TGTGCCAGCAGCAGGGGGGGACAGGGAGAACATGAGCAGTTCTTC.

V gene TRBV30 combines with J gene TRBJ2-6, with TRBD2 matching over 7 bases. CDR1 is GTSNPN and CDR2 is SVGIG in the germline V gene (reference sequence). With V trimmed by 8 bases and J by 0 bases, 7 bases remained unmatched. This CDR3 spans 15 amino acids. CDR3 sequence (DNA): TGTGCCCGGAATTCGGGGGGCTCTGGGGCCAACGTCCTGACTTTC. Translating gives CARNSGGSGANVLTF.

This chain links TRBV14 with TRBJ1-3; no clear D gene. The CDR3 runs 15 residues. Per the germline V gene, CDR1 is SGHDN and CDR2 is FVKESK. Trimming cost V 1 base and J 0 bases, with 7 bases left between them. CDR3 residues: CASSQGAFSGNTIYF. CDR3 nucleotides: TGTGCCAGCAGCCAAGGGGCTTTCTCTGGAAACACCATATATTTT.

V usage is TRBV30 and J usage is TRBJ1-2; D unclear. Germline CDR1 and CDR2: GTSNPN and SVGIG (reference sequence). V was trimmed by 0 bases and J by 4 bases, leaving 15 bases between them. The CDR3 is made up of 15 amino acids. In DNA form, the CDR3 reads TGTGCCTGGAGTGTAGTAGGGCGGGCCGGCTATGGCTACACCTTC. This codes for CAWSVVGRAGYGYTF.

The rearrangement links TRBV28 to TRBJ2-7; 7 positions agree with TRBD1. The CDR3 spans 14 residues. From germline, CDR1 is MDHEN and CDR2 SYDVKM. V was clipped by 7 bases and J by 3 bases; unmatched bases: 9. The CDR3 here is CASTFGGQFYEQYF. As DNA, the CDR3 is TGTGCCAGCACCTTTGGGGGACAGTTCTACGAGCAGTACTTC.

The V and J genes are TRBV5-1 and TRBJ2-7, with 8 bases lining up with TRBD2. Germline CDR1 reads SGHRS; CDR2 reads YFSETQ. The CDR3 is made up of 15 amino acids. Trimming cost V 6 bases and J 8 bases; bases outside gene matches: 16. The chain's CDR3 is CASKGEAGRGGQQYF. The CDR3 bases are TGCGCCAGCAAGGGGGAAGCGGGCCGGGGGGGACAGCAGTACTTC.

The CDR3 nucleotides read TGTGCCAGCAGCTTAGGGCAGGGGGCTCAGCCCCAGCATTTT. Amino acid sequence: CASSLGQGAQPQHF. V is TRBV11-2 and J is TRBJ1-5; 8 positions match TRBD1. Trimming at V came to 1 base and at J to 6 bases, leaving 2 bases not matched to a gene. Per the germline V gene, CDR1 is SGHAT and CDR2 is FQNNGV. The CDR3 sequence is 14 residues long.

The chain links TRBV6-5 to TRBJ1-3; tentatively, D is TRBD1 (5 bases). This CDR3 has 15 amino acids. The ends were cut back, 6 bases at V and 0 bases at J, with 12 bases in the middle. Germline V lookup: CDR1 MNHEY, CDR2 SVGAGI. The CDR3: CASRDTRDSGNTIYF. The CDR3 coding sequence is TGTGCCAGCAGGGATACCAGGGACTCTGGAAACACCATATATTTT.

This clone was seen only once. This chain links TRBV2 with TRBJ2-3; TRBD1 aligns across 10 bases. This CDR3 is 14 amino acids long. Germline assignment: CDR1 SNHLY and CDR2 FYNNEI. Unmatched junction bases numbered 5, after V lost 8 bases and J lost 3 bases. As DNA, the CDR3 is TGTGCCAGCGTATGGGACAGGGGAACAGATACGCAGTATTTT. Translating gives CASVWDRGTDTQYF.

In this sample, this clone turned up once. The chain carries TRBV19 and TRBJ1-1, with D uncertain. Germline assignment: CDR1 LNHDA and CDR2 SQIVND (reference sequence). This CDR3 is 11 amino acids long. Trimming removed 6 bases at V and 1 base at J, with 3 bases between. The CDR3 coding sequence is TGTGCCAGTAGCCAGAACACTGAAGCTTTCTTT. Its translation is CASSQNTEAFF.

V usage is TRBV6-1 and J usage is TRBJ2-3, with TRBD2 as a possible D gene (5 bases). Germline V gene data show CDR1 as MNHNS and CDR2 as SASEGT. The V and J ends lost 4 bases and 4 bases respectively, with 12 bases between them. The CDR3 loop spans 14 amino acids. CDR3 protein: CASSVTRDADTQYF. In DNA form, the CDR3 reads TGTGCCAGCAGTGTCACGAGGGATGCAGATACGCAGTATTTT.

V and J are TRBV19 and TRBJ2-3; 9 bases line up with TRBD2. This CDR3 contains 18 residues. V was clipped by 1 base and J by 0 bases; unmatched bases: 8. Germline lookup yields CDR1 LNHDA and CDR2 SQIVND (reference sequence). The CDR3 is CASSIGAGGTTSTDTQYF. CDR3 sequence (DNA): TGTGCCAGTAGTATAGGGGCGGGGGGGACCACTAGCACAGATACGCAGTATTTT.

V and J are TRBV7-9 and TRBJ1-5; 8 bases agree with TRBD1. Germline assignment: CDR1 SEHNR and CDR2 FQNEAQ (reference sequence). V lost 4 bases, J lost 4 bases, and 6 bases stayed unmatched. This CDR3 region has 15 residues. CDR3 amino acids: CASSSGQGSNQPQHF. The CDR3 DNA sequence: TGTGCCAGCAGCTCCGGACAGGGCAGTAATCAGCCCCAGCATTTT. Supplemented by reference TRBV7-9 and TRBJ1-5, the full variable domain reads DTGVSQNPRHKITKRGQNVTFRCDPISEHNRLYWYRQTLGQGPEFLTYFQNEAQLEKSRLLSDRFSAERPKGSFSTLEIQRTEQGDSAMYLCASSSGQGSNQPQHFGDGTRLSIL.

V gene TRBV6-1 combines with J gene TRBJ2-7, with 7 nucleotides matching TRBD1. V trimming: 7 bases; J trimming: 3 bases; junction bases outside the gene matches: 9. From germline, CDR1 is MNHNS and CDR2 SASEGT. The CDR3 runs 14 residues. The chain's CDR3 is CASIATRTGYEQYF. The CDR3 DNA reads as TGTGCCAGCATCGCAACACGGACAGGCTACGAGCAGTACTTC.

The gene calls are TRBV6-4 and TRBJ2-1; TRBD2 agrees at 8 bases. There are 19 residues in the CDR3. The germline CDR1 and CDR2 sequences are MRHNA and SNTAGT. V was clipped by 4 bases and J by 8 bases; unmatched bases: 22. The CDR3 here is CASSAGSGGVPSSLDEQFF. CDR3 nucleotide sequence: TGTGCCAGCAGTGCCGGGAGCGGGGGAGTCCCATCGTCTTTGGATGAGCAGTTCTTC.

This chain connects TRBV4-2 to TRBJ2-1, with 9 bases matching TRBD2. Germline V gene data show CDR1 as LGHNA and CDR2 as YNFKEQ. CDR3 length equals 17 residues. J was trimmed by 8 bases and V by 0 bases; bases with no gene match: 11. The CDR3 sequence is CASSQEPGRGGRDEQFF. For the CDR3, the DNA is TGTGCCAGCAGCCAAGAGCCAGGGCGGGGGGGCCGCGATGAGCAGTTCTTC.

This chain links TRBV6-1 with TRBJ2-4; D gene uncertain. This CDR3 has 13 residues. V shed 4 bases and J shed 2 bases, with 6 bases lying between them. Germline V lookup: CDR1 MNHNS, CDR2 SASEGT. The CDR3 DNA reads as TGTGCCAGCAGTGGGGTACCCAAAAACATTCAGTACTTC. It specifies CASSGVPKNIQYF.